The 16 T cell receptor beta chains given below trace back to one sample, sequenced in a study of neoadjuvant anti-PD-1 for oral cavity cancer. Here immunoSEQ multiplex PCR was the method, and the copy in TCRdb shows in-frame clones only, minus some. The repertoire has tens of thousands of clones, about 36% of them found once; the top ten carry about a sixth. Specified time point: after neoadjuvant nivolumab, at surgical resection. The sample was tumor tissue, taken after nivolumab (anti-PD-1) treatment. The receptors come from a person aged 35 to 85 with oral cavity squamous cell carcinoma.

The rearrangement links TRBV5-1 to TRBJ2-5; D is unclear. V gave up 2 bases and J gave up 2 bases, with 7 bases separating them. Germline V CDR1 and CDR2: SGHRS, YFSETQ. The CDR3 is 13 residues long. The CDR3 DNA reads TGCGCCAGCAGCTTAGCGTCACAAGAGACCCAGTACTTC. Its translation is CASSLASQETQYF.

This chain connects TRBV30 to TRBJ1-2; TRBD1 aligns across 7 bases. The CDR3 extends over 14 amino acids. The V gene's germline CDR1 is GTSNPN and CDR2 SVGIG (reference sequence). V dropped 5 bases and J dropped 4; count of bases not matched to a gene: 10. CDR3 DNA sequence: TGTGCCTGGGGACAGGAGACGGATGGCTATGGCTACACCTTC. This translates into CAWGQETDGYGYTF.

The V call is TRBV7-8, the J call TRBJ2-5, with D possibly being TRBD1 (6 bases). The CDR3 runs to 15 residues. Deletions cut 6 bases from V and 4 bases from J, with 18 bases between. CDR1 and CDR2 from the germline V gene are SGHVS and FQNEAQ. The DNA for the CDR3 is TGTGCCAGCAGATTCACAGGGATGGGGGCAGAGACCCAGTACTTC. Amino acid sequence: CASRFTGMGAETQYF.

As concerns this clone: A read error is the likely source, as a far larger clone sits one nucleotide away. This sequence joins TRBV7-8 and TRBJ1-5; the match to TRBD1 covers 7 bases. The germline gives CDR1 SGHVS, CDR2 FQNEAQ. The CDR3 contains 13 residues. The V segment lost 4 bases and the J segment 7 bases; nucleotides outside the gene matches: 4. This CDR3 is CASSSGGSQPQHF. The CDR3 DNA follows: TGTGCCAGCAGCTCAGGGGGGAGCCAGCCCCAGCATTTT.

This clone showed up just a few times. The CDR3 DNA sequence: TGCGCCAGCAGGGTTGACAGGAGTACCGGGGAGCTGTTTTTT. Protein: CASRVDRSTGELFF. The chain uses TRBV10-1 and TRBJ2-2; tentative D call: TRBD1 (6 bases). Trimming shortened V by 6 bases and J by 5 bases, and 13 bases separated the two germline ends. Germline assignment: CDR1 WNHNN and CDR2 SYGVQD (reference sequence). The CDR3 covers 14 residues.

This clone was counted a few times. The chain couples TRBV5-1 to TRBJ2-1, with 9 bases lining up with TRBD2. V trimming: 3 bases; J trimming: 6 bases; junction bases outside the gene matches: 4. The CDR3 loop spans 14 amino acids. Looked up from germline, CDR1 is SGHRS and CDR2 is YFSETQ. The CDR3 protein is CASSWTSAANEQFF. CDR3 coding DNA: TGCGCCAGCAGCTGGACTAGCGCAGCCAATGAGCAGTTCTTC. The variable domain in full, with the rest retrieved from reference TRBV5-1 and TRBJ2-1, is KAGVTQTPRYLIKTRGQQVTLSCSPISGHRSVSWYQQTPGQGLQFLFEYFSETQRNKGNFPGRFSGRQFSNSRSEMNVSTLELGDSALYLCASSWTSAANEQFFGPGTRLTVL.

The genes are TRBV10-3 and TRBJ2-7; unclear D gene. Trimming removed 0 bases at V and 0 bases at J, with 6 bases between. The germline gives CDR1 ENHRY, CDR2 SYGVKD. The length of the CDR3 is 14 residues. CDR3 DNA sequence: TGTGCCATCAGTGAGTCACAGAGCTCCTACGAGCAGTACTTC. Translation gives CAISESQSSYEQYF.

The sample holds a few counts of this clone. The chain has TRBV27 and TRBJ1-5; 8 nucleotides agree with TRBD1. The germline CDR1 and CDR2 sequences are MNHEY and SMNVEV (reference sequence). CDR3 length equals 17 residues. V gave up 3 bases and J gave up 3 bases; unmatched junction bases: 10. CDR3 region: CASSFPSGTGFNQPQHF. The CDR3 region has the DNA TGTGCCAGCAGTTTTCCCAGCGGGACAGGATTCAATCAGCCCCAGCATTTT.

This clone has more than one count but fewer than ten. The V call is TRBV7-9, the J call TRBJ1-3; 8 nucleotides line up with TRBD1. Trimming at V came to 6 bases and at J to 0 bases, leaving 10 bases not matched to a gene. CDR1 and CDR2 from the germline V gene are SEHNR and FQNEAQ (reference sequence). CDR3 length: 17 amino acids. The CDR3 coding sequence is TGTGCCAGCAGGGGGACAGGTTTCCTCTTCTCTGGAAACACCATATATTTT. Translation gives CASRGTGFLFSGNTIYF.

This clone was seen a handful of times. This chain links TRBV7-8 with TRBJ1-6; D unclear. The CDR3 runs to 13 residues. Deletions cut 1 base from V and 7 bases from J, with 5 bases between. Germline V gene sequence: CDR1 SGHVS, CDR2 FQNEAQ. CDR3 in amino acids: CASSLVRNSPLHF. In nucleotides, the CDR3 is TGTGCCAGCAGCTTAGTCCGAAATTCACCCCTCCACTTT. Together with reference TRBV7-8 and TRBJ1-6, the CDR3 gives the full variable domain: GAGVSQSPRYKVAKRGQDVALRCDPISGHVSLFWYQQALGQGPEFLTYFQNEAQLDKSGLPSDRFFAERPEGSVSTLKIQRTQQEDSAVYLCASSLVRNSPLHFGNGTRLTVT.

The chain recombines TRBV6-5 with TRBJ1-1; D is perhaps TRBD1 (5 bases). The CDR3 covers 16 residues. Germline V gives CDR1 MNHEY, CDR2 SVGAGI. The germline V and J ends were trimmed by 0 bases and 2 bases, with 13 bases remaining between them. CDR3 nucleotides: TGTGCCAGCAGTTACTCGGGGCACAGACTTAACACTGAAGCTTTCTTT. Protein product: CASSYSGHRLNTEAFF.

This clone was found many times. This chain links TRBV7-2 with TRBJ2-1; 7 bases match TRBD1. The CDR3 spans 17 residues. Germline V gene lookup returns CDR1 SGHTA and CDR2 FQGNSA. After removal of 5 bases from V and 4 bases from J, the junction contained 14 bases not matched to a gene. CDR3 region: CASSPRDRSTLYNEQFF. As DNA, the CDR3 is TGTGCCAGCAGCCCTAGGGACAGATCGACTCTTTACAATGAGCAGTTCTTC. Together with reference TRBV7-2 and TRBJ2-1, the CDR3 gives the full variable domain: GAGVSQSPSNKVTEKGKDVELRCDPISGHTALYWYRQSLGQGLEFLIYFQGNSAPDKSGLPSDRFSAERTGGSVSTLTIQRTQQEDSAVYLCASSPRDRSTLYNEQFFGPGTRLTVL.

The gene calls are TRBV9 and TRBJ2-2, with 10 bases matching TRBD2. CDR3 length: 17 amino acids. CDR1 is SGDLS, CDR2 YYNGEE, per germline. The V gene end was trimmed by 0 bases and the J gene end by 2 bases; junction bases not matched to a gene: 4. The DNA of the CDR3 is TGTGCCAGCAGCGTAGCTCCTAGCGGGAGCAACACCGGGGAGCTGTTTTTT. This sequence encodes CASSVAPSGSNTGELFF.

The chain has TRBV12-5 and TRBJ1-5; possible D gene TRBD1, 5 bases. The CDR3 has 14 residues. The V gene lost 5 bases and the J gene lost 1 base, with 9 bases spanning the gap. Germline lookup yields CDR1 LGHNT and CDR2 FRNRAP. CDR3: CASGQGESNQPQHF. The CDR3 DNA sequence: TGTGCTAGTGGTCAAGGGGAGAGCAATCAGCCCCAGCATTTT.

The V and J genes are TRBV23-1 and TRBJ2-7; D may be TRBD1 or TRBD2 (7 bases each). TRBV23-1 is reported as an ORF; its role is uncertain. The germline V and J ends were trimmed by 2 bases and 7 bases, with 21 bases remaining between them. This CDR3 is 16 amino acids long. The CDR3 nucleotides are TGCGCCAGCAGTCAACCGACAGGGTTCGCGGGAGCGGAGCAGTACTTC. Protein product: CASSQPTGFAGAEQYF.

J is TRBJ2-5 and V is TRBV6-1; D possibly corresponds to TRBD2 (5 bases). V lost 2 bases to trimming and J lost 5 bases, with 9 bases between them. CDR1 and CDR2 from the germline V gene are MNHNS and SASEGT. This CDR3 has 13 amino acids. The chain's CDR3 is CASSERLWETQYF. In nucleotides, the CDR3 is TGTGCCAGCAGTGAAAGACTATGGGAGACCCAGTACTTC.